A selection of T cell receptor beta chains follows, all from one sample in a study of molecular identifiers for immune sequencing clone quantification. TCRdb re-called the PCR reads through MiXCR, storing one row per CDR3 protein. The table records about 100,000 distinct CDR3 sequences, roughly 38% of them present only once. Sequencing input: naive CD8+ T cells from blood, with Jurkat cell RNA spiked in. Receptors originate from a human donor in good health. Some libraries in this study had Jurkat cell RNA spiked in. The CDR3 runs from the conserved cysteine through the conserved F or W. The order of the fields is clone size, D gene, J gene, V gene, CDR3 DNA, CDR3 protein. A D gene is named only where the DNA matches it firmly. Not all rows give a size; the values are once, few, many and, for expanded clones, a class.

>.|.|TRBJ1-1|TRBV5-4
TGTGCCAGCAGCCCTGGTGTGGGTTTGAACACTGAAGCTTTCTTT
CASSPGVGLNTEAFF
>.|.|TRBJ1-4|TRBV9
TGTGCCAGCAGCGGGGGACCGAGTAATGAAAAACTGTTTTTT
CASSGGPSNEKLFF
>many|.|TRBJ2-7|TRBV4-3
TGCGCCAGCAGCCAAAGGGCCCTTCCCAATTACGAGCAGTACTTC
CASSQRALPNYEQYF
>.|.|TRBJ2-2|TRBV19
TGTGCCACCCCCAGCGGTAGGCACGGGGAGCTGTCTTTT
CATPSGRHGELSF
>.|TRBD1|TRBJ2-2|TRBV19
TGTGCCAGTAGAGGGGGCGCCGGGGAGCTGTTTTTT
CASRGGAGELFF
>.|.|TRBJ2-4|TRBV6-2/TRBV6-3
TGTGCCAGCAGTTACGGTCACCTAGCCAAAAACATTCAGTACTTC
CASSYGHLAKNIQYF
>.|.|TRBJ1-5|TRBV28
TGTGCCAGCAGGGCCGAGGGGTATCAGCCCCAGCATTTT
CASRAEGYQPQHF
>.|.|TRBJ1-1|TRBV6-5
TGTGCCAGCAGTTACGCTCCTATGGGAAACACTGAAGCTTTCTTT
CASSYAPMGNTEAFF
>few|.|TRBJ2-7|TRBV4-2
TGTGCCAGCAGCCAAGATCTTCGAGGGGGTCTGACCTACGAGCAGTACTTC
CASSQDLRGGLTYEQYF
>few|.|TRBJ2-5|TRBV4-1
TGCGCCAGCAGCCAAGTGTCGTCCCGAGAGACCCAGTACTTC
CASSQVSSRETQYF